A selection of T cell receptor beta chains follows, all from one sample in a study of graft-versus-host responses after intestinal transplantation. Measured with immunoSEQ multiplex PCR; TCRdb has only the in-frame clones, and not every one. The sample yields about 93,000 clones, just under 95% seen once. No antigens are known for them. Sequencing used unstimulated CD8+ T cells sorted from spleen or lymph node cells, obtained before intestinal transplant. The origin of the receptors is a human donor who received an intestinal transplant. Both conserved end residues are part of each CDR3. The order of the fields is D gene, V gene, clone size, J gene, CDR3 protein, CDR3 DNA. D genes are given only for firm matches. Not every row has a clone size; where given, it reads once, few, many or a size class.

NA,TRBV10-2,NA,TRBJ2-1,CASSDRSDNEQFF,TGCGCCAGCAGTGACAGGTCCGACAATGAGCAGTTCTTC
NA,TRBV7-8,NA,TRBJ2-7,CASGSSYEQYF,TGTGCCAGCGGGAGCTCCTACGAGCAGTACTTC
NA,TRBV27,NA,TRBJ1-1,CASSLSEGFTEAFF,TGTGCCAGCAGTTTATCGGAGGGCTTCACTGAAGCTTTCTTT
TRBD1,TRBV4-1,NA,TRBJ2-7,CASSHTGGGRYEQYF,TGCGCCAGCAGCCATACAGGGGGCGGTCGATACGAGCAGTACTTC
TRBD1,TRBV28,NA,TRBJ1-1,CASSPRDSNTEAFF,TGTGCCAGCAGCCCTCGGGACAGTAACACTGAAGCTTTCTTT
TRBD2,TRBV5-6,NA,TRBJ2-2,CASSLVAGVANGELFF,TGTGCCAGCAGCTTGGTAGCGGGAGTTGCTAACGGGGAGCTGTTTTTT
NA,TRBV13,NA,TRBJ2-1,CASSRQGYGGANEQFF,TGTGCCAGCAGCAGACAGGGATACGGGGGGGCGAATGAGCAGTTCTTC
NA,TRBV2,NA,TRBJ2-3,CASSVLAVTAGTQYF,TGTGCCAGCAGTGTTTTAGCGGTTACTGCGGGTACGCAGTATTTT
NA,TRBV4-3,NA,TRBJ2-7,CASSQERALSYEQYF,TGCGCCAGCAGCCAAGAACGAGCGCTTTCCTACGAGCAGTACTTC
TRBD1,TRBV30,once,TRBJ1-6,CAWSGQGTPLHF,TGTGCCTGGTCGGGACAGGGAACACCCCTCCACTTT
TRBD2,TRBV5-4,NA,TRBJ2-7,CASSSQAGGRYEQYF,TGTGCCAGCAGTTCACAAGCGGGGGGCCGCTACGAGCAGTACTTC
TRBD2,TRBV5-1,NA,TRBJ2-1,CASTDPGLAGGREQFF,TGCGCCAGCACCGACCCAGGGCTAGCGGGAGGAAGGGAGCAGTTCTTC
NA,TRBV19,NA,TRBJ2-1,CASSMYPTGNEQFF,TGTGCCAGTAGTATGTACCCAACGGGCAATGAGCAGTTCTTC
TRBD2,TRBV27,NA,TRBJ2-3,CASSLESPTSGTDTQYF,TGTGCCAGCAGTTTAGAGTCGCCGACTAGCGGCACAGATACGCAGTATTTT
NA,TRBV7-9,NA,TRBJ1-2,CASSLAAAGGYTF,TGTGCCAGCAGCTTAGCGGCAGCAGGGGGCTACACCTTC
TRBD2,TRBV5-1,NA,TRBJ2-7,CASSPGLAGGREQYF,TGCGCCAGCAGCCCGGGACTAGCGGGGGGGCGCGAGCAGTACTTC
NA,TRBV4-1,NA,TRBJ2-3,CASSPEVGTDTQYF,TGCGCCAGCAGCCCGGAGGTGGGCACAGATACGCAGTATTTT
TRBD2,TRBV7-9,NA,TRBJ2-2,CASEFSGGPTGELFF,TGTGCCAGCGAATTTAGCGGGGGACCCACCGGGGAGCTGTTTTTT
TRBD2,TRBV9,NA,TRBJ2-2,CASSVASGGENTGELFF,TGTGCCAGCAGCGTAGCGAGCGGGGGCGAGAACACCGGGGAGCTGTTTTTT
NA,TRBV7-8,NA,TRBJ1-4,CASSPNEKLFF,TGTGCCAGCAGCCCAAATGAAAAACTGTTTTTT
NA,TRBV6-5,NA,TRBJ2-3,CASSYGGAGDTQYF,TGTGCCAGCAGTTACGGGGGGGCTGGTGATACGCAGTATTTT
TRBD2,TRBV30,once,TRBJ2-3,CAWSTPLAGFTDTQYF,TGTGCCTGGAGTACCCCCCTAGCGGGTTTCACAGATACGCAGTATTTT
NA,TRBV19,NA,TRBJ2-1,CASSFRDTSRSGGEQFF,TGTGCCAGTAGTTTTCGGGACACTAGTCGCTCGGGAGGTGAGCAGTTCTTC
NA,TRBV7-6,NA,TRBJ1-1,CASSPAGATEAFF,TGTGCCAGCAGCCCAGCGGGGGCCACTGAAGCTTTCTTT
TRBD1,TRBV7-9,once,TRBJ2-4,CASSSTGGLAKNIQYF,TGTGCCAGCAGCTCGACAGGGGGCCTAGCCAAAAACATTCAGTACTTC
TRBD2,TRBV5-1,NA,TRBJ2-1,CASSSLGLVSYNEQFF,TGCGCCAGCAGCTCCCTGGGACTAGTCTCCTACAATGAGCAGTTCTTC
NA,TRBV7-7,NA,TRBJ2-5,CASSLFLTEEETQYF,TGTGCCAGCAGCTTATTCTTAACAGAAGAAGAGACCCAGTACTTC
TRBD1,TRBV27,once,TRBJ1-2,CASSLGAGGGGYTF,TGTGCCAGCAGTTTAGGGGCAGGGGGAGGAGGCTACACCTTC
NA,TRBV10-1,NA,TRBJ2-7,CASSESKVSRHVPYEQYF,TGCGCCAGCAGTGAGTCGAAGGTATCGCGGCACGTCCCCTACGAGCAGTACTTC
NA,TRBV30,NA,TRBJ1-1,CAWSDARWTEAFF,TGTGCCTGGAGTGATGCCAGGTGGACTGAAGCTTTCTTT
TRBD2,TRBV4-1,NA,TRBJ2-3,CASSPSGGRRTDTQYF,TGCGCCAGCAGCCCTAGCGGGGGGAGGCGGACAGATACGCAGTATTTT
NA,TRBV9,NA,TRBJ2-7,CASSPGLSYEQYF,TGTGCCAGCAGCCCGGGACTCTCCTACGAGCAGTACTTC
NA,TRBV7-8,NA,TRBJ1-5,CASSFYTGNNQPQHF,TGTGCCAGCAGCTTCTATACAGGGAACAATCAGCCCCAGCATTTT
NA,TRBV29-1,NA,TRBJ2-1,CSVESLLDPSSYNEQFF,TGCAGCGTTGAGAGCCTCCTCGATCCGAGCTCCTACAATGAGCAGTTCTTC
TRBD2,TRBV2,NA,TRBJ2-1,CASNQLAGVSNEQFF,TGTGCCAGCAACCAACTAGCGGGAGTATCCAATGAGCAGTTCTTC
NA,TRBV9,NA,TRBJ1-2,CASSVMGGDYGYTF,TGTGCCAGCAGCGTAATGGGGGGAGACTATGGCTACACCTTC
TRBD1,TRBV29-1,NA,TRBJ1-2,CSVHRGYPNYGYTF,TGCAGCGTGCACAGGGGGTACCCTAACTATGGCTACACCTTC
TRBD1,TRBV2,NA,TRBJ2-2,CASSDRGTGDVTGELFF,TGTGCCAGCAGTGATCGGGGGACAGGGGACGTCACCGGGGAGCTGTTTTTT
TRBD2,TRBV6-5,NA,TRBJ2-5,CASSPGSGYPETQYF,TGTGCCAGCAGCCCCGGTAGCGGGTATCCAGAGACCCAGTACTTC
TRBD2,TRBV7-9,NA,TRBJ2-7,CASSLGPWSTSGSYEQYF,TGTGCCAGCAGCTTAGGGCCGTGGTCTACTAGCGGGAGCTACGAGCAGTACTTC
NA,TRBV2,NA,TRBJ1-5,CASSELPTSNQPQHF,TGTGCCAGCAGTGAGCTTCCTACTAGCAATCAGCCCCAGCATTTT
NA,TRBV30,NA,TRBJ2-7,CAWMGSSYEQYF,TGTGCCTGGATGGGGAGCTCCTACGAGCAGTACTTC
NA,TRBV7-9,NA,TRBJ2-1,CASRDGVYNEQFF,TGTGCCAGCAGGGATGGAGTCTACAATGAGCAGTTCTTC
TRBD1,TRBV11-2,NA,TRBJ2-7,CASSLTWGTGGLNEQYF,TGTGCCAGCAGCTTGACATGGGGGACAGGGGGCCTAAACGAGCAGTACTTC
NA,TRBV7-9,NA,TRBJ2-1,CASSSAGNEQFF,TGTGCCAGCAGCTCGGCGGGCAATGAGCAGTTCTTC
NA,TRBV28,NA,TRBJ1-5,CASSEALGATHQPQHF,TGTGCCAGCAGTGAAGCCTTAGGGGCGACCCATCAGCCCCAGCATTTT
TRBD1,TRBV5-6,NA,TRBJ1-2,CASSLAGTGILTYGYTF,TGTGCCAGCAGCTTGGCCGGGACAGGGATCCTAACGTATGGCTACACCTTC
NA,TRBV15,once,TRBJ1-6,CATSRAGNSPLHF,TGTGCCACCAGCAGGGCGGGGAATTCACCCCTCCACTTT
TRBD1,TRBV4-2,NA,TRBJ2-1,CASSLHLGVGQVDTAEQFF,TGTGCCAGCAGCTTACACTTAGGAGTGGGACAGGTTGATACGGCTGAGCAGTTCTTC
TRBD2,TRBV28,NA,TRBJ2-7,CASSRAGLAGVGYEQYF,TGTGCCAGCAGCCGCGCCGGACTAGCGGGAGTTGGCTACGAGCAGTACTTC
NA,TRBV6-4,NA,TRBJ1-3,CASSLSGVPNTIYF,TGTGCCAGCAGCCTATCAGGGGTTCCAAACACCATATATTTT
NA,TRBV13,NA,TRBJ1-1,CASSVPGHLNTEAFF,TGTGCCAGCAGCGTTCCGGGACACCTGAACACTGAAGCTTTCTTT